The 2 T cell receptor beta chains listed next were all sequenced from one sample in a study of T cell repertoires in cytomegalovirus infection. MiXCR, applied by TCRdb to the reads, yields one record per CDR3 protein. The sample lists 250,000 or so distinct CDR3 sequences, around 8.7% occurring once. The specimen was PBMCs. Every receptor here comes from a human donor in good health (CMV status not recorded). Some clones in this sample may be carry-over from other donors' samples.

This clonotype was found a few times. This chain connects TRBV20-1 to TRBJ1-6, with D possibly matching TRBD1 (5 bases). This CDR3 contains 13 residues. Germline V gene sequence: CDR1 DFQATT, CDR2 SNEGSKA (reference sequence). The germline V and J ends were trimmed by 3 bases and 9 bases, with 12 bases remaining between them. The CDR3 spells CSASVQAGSPLHF. In nucleotides, the CDR3 is TGCAGTGCTAGTGTACAGGCTGGTTCACCCCTCCACTTT.

As concerns this clonotype: Compared with germline, one end of the junction differs, possibly owing to a read error. V is TRBV7-2 and J is TRBJ1-1, with D perhaps TRBD1 (5 bases). Germline V CDR1 and CDR2: SGHTA, FQGNSA. There are 12 residues in the CDR3. CDR3 in amino acids: CASSPGRTEALF. CDR3 sequence (DNA): TGTGCCAGCAGCCCGGGACGGACTGAAGCTTTATTT.